This record covers a single T cell receptor beta chain. Its binding antigen is unknown. Base qualities are not provided; no much larger clone lies one nucleotide away. These data originate in a study of T cell responses to AZD1222 COVID-19 vaccine (dated by TCRdb to the early 2020s). A note on the overall study: TCR sequencing covered over 230 trial participants: 207 given two doses of AZD1222 and some 25 given two doses of MenACWY control vaccine. Trial participants were enrolled into age subgroups of 18-55, 56-69 and 70-plus years, which contained around 140, 26 and 57 TCR-sequenced participants, respectively.

The CDR3 regions of human TCRbeta chains were subjected to immunosequencing. The published analysis was carried out like this. TCRs in the repertoires were matched against a reference library of SARS-CoV-2-specific TCRs that had been generated with the MIRA antigen-specificity platform. Breadth was defined as the fraction of unique TCRs that were SARS-CoV-2-associated, and depth was defined as the fraction of total T cells that were SARS-CoV-2-associated. Using the MIRA data, each spike-specific TCR was assigned both to the spike region to which the TCR was reactive and to a CD4 or CD8 class. Log10-transformed breadth and depth values were compared by one-way ANOVA with Sidak's multiple comparisons tests. Drawn from immuneACCESS, this table holds only the in-frame rearrangements with V and J called that TCRdb kept. Clones are partly lost; checked studies trace under half to an unresolved V gene and leave the rest unexplained. The DNA gave D and trimming, while V, J and clone size come from that table. This sample has 75,000 to 100,000 clones in its table, and 80% to 95% of those were observed once. The ten largest clonotypes hold roughly 3% of the sample.

Points the paper makes about the study in general: The whole spike protein was spanned by vaccine-associated CD4 TCRs, and dominant responses were seen in regions 160-218 and 743-854. Most participants were white British and females outnumbered males, and the authors suggested that clonal diversity may have been underestimated. No day 14 peak-response samples were available, so repertoires were characterized only after the peak T cell response. A significant rise in spike-specific TCR breadth and depth was observed after two AZD1222 doses relative to day 0 and relative to MenACWY recipients. The 56-69-year group was small, and its depth increase did not reach significance, likely because of low power. Only five or six AZD1222 recipients were SARS-CoV-2 seropositive at baseline, limiting conclusions about previously exposed vaccinees. Epitopes outside the regions mutated in the B.1.351 and B.1.1.7 variants were reportedly recognized by nearly half of the unique spike-specific TCRs.

This specimen's time point label, interpreted: about 28 days (+/-7) after the second vaccine dose. Because spike-specific TCR depth and breadth did not differ between the two schedules, AZD1222 recipients who got a second dose at roughly 4 weeks were pooled with those who got a second dose at roughly 12 weeks. Vaccinee samples came from UK trials COV001 and COV002, including a single-blind randomized controlled phase 2/3 trial of AZD1222 (ChAdOx1 nCoV-19) in healthy adults. For TCRbeta chain sequencing, PBMC samples from trial participants were taken at day 0 and at day 28 after the second dose. The CDR1 and CDR2 encoded by the germline V gene are SGHDT and YYEEEE. Compared with germline, V lacks 0 bases and J lacks 2 bases; bases without a gene match: 3. The CDR3 numbers 16 residues from cysteine through phenylalanine. Only the CDR3 DNA stays, 48 bases, in frame from base 1.

Recombination linked TRBV5-6 to TRBJ2-3, with TRBD2 identical over 10 junction bases. The sequence was obtained from an adult who received the AZD1222 COVID-19 vaccine. The sample here was peripheral blood, taken 28 days after the second AZD1222 dose. The CDR3 has the sequence CASSLELAGFTDTQYF. At the DNA level, the sequence is TGTGCCAGCAGCTTGGAACTAGCGGGATTCACAGATACGCAGTATTTT. Full variable domain (CDR3 extended with the reference TRBV5-6 and TRBJ2-3 proteins): DAGVTQSPTHLIKTRGQQVTLRCSPKSGHDTVSWYQQALGQGPQFIFQYYEEEERQRGNFPDRFSGHQFPNYSSELNVNALLLGDSALYLCASSLELAGFTDTQYFGPGTRLTVL.